The rows below give T cell receptor beta chains drawn from one sample of a study of shared clonotypes between healthy human individuals. Sequencing was performed with immunoSEQ multiplex PCR; in TCRdb, only in-frame clones are kept and a portion is missing. The sample carries hundreds of thousands of clones, about 90% recorded once. Sequenced input: naive CD8+ T cells sorted from blood. These receptors all come from a man aged 25-40 years in good health. Both conserved end residues are part of each CDR3. Each record gives: J gene, clone size, D gene, V gene, CDR3 DNA, CDR3 protein. D genes are given only for firm matches. Not every row has a clone size; where given, it reads once, few, many or a size class.

J: TRBJ2-7
size: .
D: .
V: TRBV4-3
DNA: TGCGCCAGCAGCCAACGGACGGGGCCCTCCTACGAGCAGTACTTC
CDR3: CASSQRTGPSYEQYF

J: TRBJ2-5
size: .
D: .
V: TRBV19
DNA: TGTGCCAGTAGTGGGGGACCCCGGGAGACCCAGTACTTC
CDR3: CASSGGPRETQYF

J: TRBJ2-3
size: .
D: .
V: TRBV5-4
DNA: TGTGCCAGCAGCTTGGCATTGGTACGCGATACGCAGTATTTT
CDR3: CASSLALVRDTQYF

J: TRBJ2-7
size: once
D: .
V: TRBV6-5
DNA: TGTGCCAGCAGTTACCCCGGGACATACGAGCAGTACTTC
CDR3: CASSYPGTYEQYF

J: TRBJ2-3
size: .
D: TRBD2
V: TRBV11-2
DNA: TGTGCCAGCAGCTCTTCTAGCGGGAGGGCCGAAGATACGCAGTATTTT
CDR3: CASSSSSGRAEDTQYF

J: TRBJ2-1
size: .
D: .
V: TRBV15
DNA: TGTGCCACCAGCAGAGAGTGGAATTCTGCGGACAACTACAATGAGCAGTTCTTC
CDR3: CATSREWNSADNYNEQFF

J: TRBJ2-2
size: .
D: TRBD2
V: TRBV9
DNA: TGTGCCAGCAGCCCGCACCCGATGCGGGAGGAAACCGGGGAGCTGTTTTTT
CDR3: CASSPHPMREETGELFF

J: TRBJ1-2
size: .
D: .
V: TRBV2
DNA: TGTGCCAGCAGTGAATCCCTAGCAGACTATGGCTACACCTTC
CDR3: CASSESLADYGYTF

J: TRBJ2-1
size: .
D: .
V: TRBV29-1
DNA: TGCAGCGTTGTCACGGAGGCCAATGAGCAGTTCTTC
CDR3: CSVVTEANEQFF

J: TRBJ2-7
size: .
D: TRBD2
V: TRBV9
DNA: TGTGCCAGCAGCGCCGGGGCGGGGACTAGCTCCTACGAGCAGTACTTC
CDR3: CASSAGAGTSSYEQYF